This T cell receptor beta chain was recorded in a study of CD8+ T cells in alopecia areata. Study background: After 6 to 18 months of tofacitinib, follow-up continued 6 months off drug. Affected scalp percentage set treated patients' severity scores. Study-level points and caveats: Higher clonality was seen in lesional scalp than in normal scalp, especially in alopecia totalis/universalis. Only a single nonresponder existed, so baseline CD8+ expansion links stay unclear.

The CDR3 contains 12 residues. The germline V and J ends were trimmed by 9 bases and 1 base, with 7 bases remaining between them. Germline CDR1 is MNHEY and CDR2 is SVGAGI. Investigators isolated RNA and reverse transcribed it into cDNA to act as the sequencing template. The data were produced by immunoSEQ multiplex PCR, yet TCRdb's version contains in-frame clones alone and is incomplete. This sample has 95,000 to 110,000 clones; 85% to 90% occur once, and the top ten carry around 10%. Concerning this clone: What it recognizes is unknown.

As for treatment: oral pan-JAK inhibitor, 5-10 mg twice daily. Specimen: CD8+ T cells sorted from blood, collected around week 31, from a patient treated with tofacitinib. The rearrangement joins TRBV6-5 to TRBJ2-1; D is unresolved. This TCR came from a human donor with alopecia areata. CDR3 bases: TGTGCCAGTCAGGAATCCTACAATGAGCAGTTCTTC. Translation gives CASQESYNEQFF.